This is a list of T cell receptor beta chains from one sample in a study of blood T cell repertoires in COVID-19. Repertoires were generated with immunoSEQ multiplex PCR, while TCRdb's copy carries only in-frame clones and drops some. The repertoire has 97,000 or so clones, approximately 90% of them found once; the top ten carry about 1.7%. Material: peripheral blood. The receptors shown here come from a man between 60 and 70 years old with acute or convalescent COVID-19. Each CDR3 is given with its conserved first and last residue. Fields, in order: J gene, clone size, D gene, V gene, CDR3 protein, CDR3 DNA. D genes are given only for firm matches. Size is omitted from some rows. Given values are once, few, many or a class for expanded clones.

>TRBJ1-2|-|-|TRBV7-8
CASSFTGFNGYTF
TGTGCCAGCAGCTTCACAGGGTTTAATGGCTACACCTTC
>TRBJ1-4|once|-|TRBV7-9
CASSRGVDNEKLFF
TGTGCCAGCAGCCGAGGAGTTGACAATGAAAAACTGTTTTTT
>TRBJ1-5|-|TRBD1|TRBV19
CASTETGLQPQHF
TGTGCCAGTACCGAGACAGGGCTTCAGCCCCAGCATTTT
>TRBJ1-1|-|-|TRBV10-1
CASSEHQQVTEAFF
TGCGCCAGCAGTGAACACCAACAAGTCACTGAAGCTTTCTTT
>TRBJ1-1|once|TRBD1|TRBV19
CASSADRANTEAFF
TGTGCCAGTAGTGCGGACAGGGCGAACACTGAAGCTTTCTTT
>TRBJ2-5|-|TRBD2|TRBV29-1
CSVDGLATQETQYF
TGCAGCGTTGACGGACTAGCGACGCAAGAGACCCAGTACTTC
>TRBJ1-5|-|-|TRBV7-8
CASSPGGNQPQHF
TGTGCCAGCAGCCCGGGGGGAAATCAGCCCCAGCATTTT
>TRBJ2-3|once|TRBD2|TRBV10-3
CATLAGGTDTQYF
TGTGCCACCCTAGCGGGGGGGACAGATACGCAGTATTTT
>TRBJ2-5|-|-|TRBV2
CASNLRRGIIETQYF
TGTGCCAGCAACCTCCGAAGGGGAATTATTGAGACCCAGTACTTC
>TRBJ2-2|few|TRBD2|TRBV4-2
CASSHPSGGRNTGELFF
TGTGCCAGCAGCCACCCTAGCGGGGGGCGCAACACCGGGGAGCTGTTTTTT
>TRBJ1-5|-|TRBD1|TRBV7-8
CASTSGQGQQPQHF
TGTGCCAGCACTAGCGGACAGGGTCAACAGCCCCAGCATTTT
>TRBJ2-7|-|-|TRBV19
CASSIDGEGVTYEQYF
TGTGCCAGTAGTATAGATGGGGAAGGGGTCACCTACGAGCAGTACTTC
>TRBJ1-2|-|-|TRBV10-2
CASTGNSLYGYTF
TGCGCCAGTACGGGAAACAGTTTATATGGCTACACCTTC
>TRBJ2-1|-|TRBD2|TRBV27
CASSALGTSGYNEQFF
TGTGCCAGCAGTGCCCTCGGGACTAGCGGCTACAATGAGCAGTTCTTC
>TRBJ2-1|once|-|TRBV2
CASRRTPQGHEQFF
TGTGCCAGCAGGAGGACCCCCCAGGGGCATGAGCAGTTCTTC
>TRBJ1-1|-|-|TRBV5-1
CASSPQGLNTEAFF
TGCGCCAGCAGCCCCCAGGGACTCAACACTGAAGCTTTCTTT
>TRBJ1-1|-|-|TRBV19
CASSIRGFAEAFF
TGTGCCAGTAGTATAAGGGGCTTTGCTGAAGCTTTCTTT
>TRBJ1-5|-|-|TRBV3-1/TRBV3-2
CASSQGWAEQPQHF
TGTGCCAGCAGCCAGGGCTGGGCAGAGCAGCCCCAGCATTTT
>TRBJ2-2|-|-|TRBV4-2
CASSQPRGTATTGELFF
TGTGCCAGCAGCCAGCCCCGTGGGACTGCCACCACCGGGGAGCTGTTTTTT
>TRBJ2-3|-|-|TRBV27
CASRVSGADTQYF
TGTGCCAGCAGAGTCTCGGGGGCAGATACGCAGTATTTT
>TRBJ1-5|-|TRBD1|TRBV30
CAWGTGVQHF
TGTGCCTGGGGGACAGGGGTCCAGCATTTT
>TRBJ1-1|-|-|TRBV5-4
CASSPARGNTEAFF
TGTGCCAGCAGCCCCGCCAGGGGGAACACTGAAGCTTTCTTT
>TRBJ1-3|-|-|TRBV18
CASSPSFRYSGNTIYF
TGTGCCAGCTCTCCCAGCTTCAGGTACTCTGGAAACACCATATATTTT
>TRBJ2-5|-|-|TRBV11-2
CASSLGGRGGETQYF
TGTGCCAGCAGCTTAGGAGGTCGGGGAGGAGAGACCCAGTACTTC
>TRBJ1-1|-|-|TRBV5-6
CASSLGGRTEAFF
TGTGCCAGCAGCTTGGGGGGGCGGACTGAAGCTTTCTTT
>TRBJ1-1|-|TRBD1|TRBV27
CASSFRGPTEAFF
TGTGCCAGCAGTTTTAGGGGGCCAACTGAAGCTTTCTTT
>TRBJ1-6|-|-|TRBV7-9
CASSPQGGLYNSPLHF
TGTGCCAGCAGCCCCCAGGGAGGGCTTTACAATTCACCCCTCCACTTT
>TRBJ1-2|-|TRBD1|TRBV7-9
CASSLGSGTGTGRYGYTF
TGTGCCAGCAGCTTAGGATCCGGGACAGGAACCGGCCGTTATGGCTACACCTTC
>TRBJ2-1|-|TRBD1|TRBV5-1
CASSPGQGNEQFF
TGCGCCAGCAGCCCGGGACAGGGCAATGAGCAGTTCTTC
>TRBJ2-7|-|TRBD2|TRBV7-2
CASSLGGGSRSNYEQYF
TGTGCCAGCAGCCTGGGGGGGGGTTCCCGTTCCAACTACGAGCAGTACTTC
>TRBJ1-6|-|-|TRBV6-1
CASSDEQGAPLHF
TGTGCCAGCAGTGACGAACAGGGAGCACCCCTCCACTTT
>TRBJ1-2|-|-|TRBV7-2
CASSPAGVYYGYTF
TGTGCCAGCAGCCCGGCAGGGGTGTACTATGGCTACACCTTC
>TRBJ1-4|-|TRBD1|TRBV6-5
CASSSGQDEKLFF
TGTGCCAGCAGTAGCGGACAGGATGAAAAACTGTTTTTT
>TRBJ1-4|-|TRBD1|TRBV6-5
CASSPGTGLNEKLFF
TGTGCCAGCAGCCCCGGGACAGGCCTTAATGAAAAACTGTTTTTT
>TRBJ1-6|-|-|TRBV19
CASSVGIKGGTQGRAPLHF
TGTGCCAGTAGTGTCGGAATCAAGGGAGGGACCCAGGGAAGGGCACCCCTCCACTTT
>TRBJ1-1|-|-|TRBV11-1
CASSQGGDTEAFF
TGTGCCAGCAGCCAGGGAGGGGACACTGAAGCTTTCTTT
>TRBJ1-1|-|TRBD1|TRBV7-9
CASSGSGTAHREAFF
TGTGCCAGCAGCGGATCCGGGACAGCCCATAGAGAAGCTTTCTTT
>TRBJ1-5|-|-|TRBV6-2/TRBV6-3
CASSREAFNQPQHF
TGTGCCAGCAGTAGGGAGGCATTTAATCAGCCCCAGCATTTT
>TRBJ2-1|-|-|TRBV5-8
CASSSGTRYDEQFF
TGTGCCAGCAGCTCCGGGACACGTTACGATGAGCAGTTCTTC
>TRBJ1-2|-|-|TRBV30
CAWSNRGNYGYTF
TGTGCCTGGAGCAATCGAGGGAACTATGGCTACACCTTC
>TRBJ1-1|-|TRBD1|TRBV11-2
CASSPGQGMNTEAFF
TGTGCCAGCAGCCCAGGACAGGGGATGAACACTGAAGCTTTCTTT
>TRBJ2-1|-|-|TRBV6-5
CASSYSRLGVGREQFF
TGTGCCAGCAGTTACTCCCGACTAGGCGTAGGACGAGAGCAGTTCTTC
>TRBJ2-1|-|TRBD1|TRBV30
CAWSVGTGGYNEQFF
TGTGCCTGGAGTGTGGGGACAGGGGGTTACAATGAGCAGTTCTTC
>TRBJ1-2|few|-|TRBV6-5
CASNGGKANYGYTF
TGTGCCAGCAACGGAGGGAAAGCTAACTATGGCTACACCTTC
>TRBJ1-2|-|-|TRBV6-5
CASSYREGYGYTF
TGTGCCAGCAGTTACAGGGAGGGATATGGCTACACCTTC
>TRBJ2-3|-|TRBD2|TRBV7-2
CASSQTSGGDTQYF
TGTGCCAGCAGCCAGACTAGCGGGGGGGATACGCAGTATTTT
>TRBJ1-6|-|-|TRBV5-3
CARNPFLGGDQGDSPLHF
TGTGCCAGAAATCCTTTTCTGGGGGGAGACCAAGGAGATTCACCCCTCCACTTT
>TRBJ1-2|-|TRBD1|TRBV19
CASSSRDREANYGYTF
TGTGCCAGTAGTAGTCGGGACAGGGAAGCTAACTATGGCTACACCTTC
>TRBJ1-4|-|TRBD1|TRBV5-1
CASSPGTGATNEKLFF
TGCGCCAGCAGCCCTGGGACAGGGGCCACTAATGAAAAACTGTTTTTT
>TRBJ2-7|-|TRBD1|TRBV19
CASSSSTGGRDYEQYF
TGTGCCAGTAGTAGTTCGACAGGGGGTCGGGACTACGAGCAGTACTTC
>TRBJ1-5|-|-|TRBV27
CASSQGGELTPQHF
TGTGCCAGCAGTCAAGGGGGGGAATTAACGCCCCAGCATTTT
>TRBJ1-2|-|-|TRBV7-6
CASSLAPGQPYGYTF
TGTGCCAGCAGCTTAGCGCCAGGACAGCCCTATGGCTACACCTTC
>TRBJ2-2|-|TRBD2|TRBV7-8
CASSLGGGDWYTGELFF
TGTGCCAGCAGCTTAGGCGGGGGGGACTGGTACACCGGGGAGCTGTTTTTT
>TRBJ1-5|-|-|TRBV5-6
CASSLRSQPQHF
TGTGCCAGCAGCTTGCGGAGTCAGCCCCAGCATTTT